This T cell receptor beta chain was identified in a study of cytomegalovirus exposure and HLA in healthy donors. Notes on the study in general: What a later analysis reportedly showed was that an Asian-associated ancestry cluster had fewer N-insertions than the approximately 670-donor mean. Reportedly, diagnosis of cytomegalovirus status by the classifier showed high specificity and sensitivity.

Per the germline V gene, CDR1 is KGHSH and CDR2 is LQKENI. V was cut by 3 bases and J by 0 bases, with 7 bases left in between. The CDR3 extends over 14 amino acids. The PCR employed 60 Vbeta primers together with 13 Jbeta primers. The method was immunoSEQ multiplex PCR; TCRdb's version includes in-frame clones alone and lacks a portion of them. The sample contains about 90,000 clones, 62% of which appear only once. A word on this clone: The target antigen is unknown.

This TCR was recovered from a woman in her twenties or thirties in good health and CMV-seropositive. The sequenced material came from PBMCs. The V call is TRBV18, the J call TRBJ2-3; no clear D. For the CDR3, the DNA is TGTGCCAGCTCACCGGCCTCTAGCACAGATACGCAGTATTTT. Residues: CASSPASSTDTQYF.